The next 17 T cell receptor beta chains were all read from a single sample in a study of early T cells in non-severe SARS-CoV-2 infection. TCRdb re-derived calls from the 5' RACE reads in MiXCR, one entry per CDR3 protein. The sample lists tens of thousands of distinct CDR3 sequences, about an eighth occurring once. Sequenced input: whole blood. Every receptor here comes from an adult who was a healthcare worker with PCR-confirmed SARS-CoV-2 infection or an uninfected control (not recorded which).

This clonotype was seen only a few times. The chain combines TRBV2 with TRBJ2-1, with 9 positions matching TRBD2. CDR3 length equals 13 residues. Germline V lookup: CDR1 SNHLY, CDR2 FYNNEI. Trimming cost V 8 bases and J 6 bases; bases outside gene matches: 5. Here the CDR3 DNA reads TGTGCCAGCTCTAGCGGGATTGGCAATGAGCAGTTCTTC. This codes for CASSSGIGNEQFF. Full variable domain (missing parts from reference TRBV2 and TRBJ2-1): EPEVTQTPSHQVTQMGQEVILRCVPISNHLYFYWYRQILGQKVEFLVSFYNNEISEKSEIFDDQFSVERPDGSNFTLKIRSTKLEDSAMYFCASSSGIGNEQFFGPGTRLTVL.

There are a few counts of this clonotype. The CDR3 DNA reads TGTGCCAGCAGCCGGGGACAGGTCCCCTACGAGCAGTACTTC. Translating it yields CASSRGQVPYEQYF. The rearrangement joins TRBV5-4 to TRBJ2-7; 8 bases are shared with TRBD1. The CDR3 loop spans 14 amino acids. Per germline, CDR1 SGHNT and CDR2 YYREEE (reference sequence). V lost 4 bases and J lost 2; bases outside the gene matches: 5.

This clonotype came up many times. The genes are TRBV20-1 and TRBJ2-7; D uncertain. Looked up from germline, CDR1 is DFQATT and CDR2 is SNEGSKA (reference sequence). V lost 0 bases to trimming and J lost 0 bases, with 9 bases between them. CDR3 length equals 14 residues. CDR3 sequence: CSARDANSSYEQYF. The CDR3 region has the DNA TGCAGTGCTAGAGACGCGAATTCCTCCTACGAGCAGTACTTC.

The rearrangement uses TRBV7-9 and TRBJ1-1; 10 bases map to TRBD1. Germline trimming cut 5 bases from V and 11 bases from J; bases unmatched to any gene: 14. Germline V lookup: CDR1 SEHNR, CDR2 FQNEAQ (reference sequence). There are 15 residues in the CDR3. CDR3 sequence: CASSPPGQGTVVAFF. The CDR3 DNA reads as TGTGCCAGCAGCCCCCCGGGACAGGGGACGGTGGTGGCTTTCTTT.

This clonotype has a count of ten or more. The J gene is TRBJ1-3, the V gene TRBV5-4; TRBD1 might be the D (5 bases). The germline V gene has CDR1 SGHNT and CDR2 YYREEE (reference sequence). The CDR3 runs 13 residues. The germline V and J ends were trimmed by 3 bases and 8 bases, with 12 bases remaining between them. CDR3: CASSSQRGDTIYF. The CDR3 DNA sequence: TGTGCCAGCAGCTCCCAACGGGGGGACACCATATATTTT.

This clonotype was seen more than once but under ten times. The chain couples TRBV29-1 to TRBJ1-1, with no clear D. The V and J ends lost 0 bases and 1 base respectively, with 6 bases between them. This CDR3 spans 13 amino acids. CDR1 SQVTM and CDR2 ANQGSEA come from the germline V gene. The CDR3 reads CSVEDWGNTEAFF. The CDR3 DNA sequence: TGCAGCGTTGAAGATTGGGGGAACACTGAAGCTTTCTTT.

This clonotype came up many times. V usage is TRBV7-2 and J usage is TRBJ2-1; 10 nucleotides agree with TRBD2. Germline assignment: CDR1 SGHTA and CDR2 FQGNSA. Trimming took 5 bases from V and 5 from J; bases not matched to a gene: 18. The CDR3 runs 19 residues. The CDR3 protein is CASSTGTSVRNPRNNEQFF. The CDR3 nucleotides are TGTGCCAGCAGCACCGGGACTAGCGTTCGCAACCCACGCAACAATGAGCAGTTCTTC.

The V call is TRBV6-4, the J call TRBJ1-1; TRBD1 matches 7 bases. J gave up 5 bases and V 3 bases, and 3 bases lay outside the gene matches. Germline CDR1 is MRHNA and CDR2 is SNTAGT. CDR3 length: 13 residues. The DNA of the CDR3 is TGTGCCAGCAGTGAAAAACAGGGGACTGAAGCTTTCTTT. It translates to CASSEKQGTEAFF.

The rearrangement links TRBV14 to TRBJ2-1, with 7 bases identical to TRBD2. The CDR3 consists of 17 residues. The germline gives CDR1 SGHDN, CDR2 FVKESK. V lost 0 bases, J lost 4 bases, and 9 bases stayed unmatched. This CDR3 is CASSQDAASGVYNEQFF. DNA for the CDR3: TGTGCCAGCAGCCAAGATGCGGCTAGCGGAGTTTACAATGAGCAGTTCTTC.

The chain carries TRBV20-1 and TRBJ2-5; D might be TRBD2 (5 bases). V shed 6 bases and J shed 4 bases, with 18 bases lying between them. The V gene's germline CDR1 is DFQATT and CDR2 SNEGSKA (reference sequence). The CDR3 length is 14 residues. CDR3 in amino acids: CSAAGTPARETQYF. CDR3 sequence (DNA): TGCAGTGCGGCGGGCACGCCCGCACGAGAGACCCAGTACTTC.

This clonotype was detected ten times or more. J is TRBJ2-1 and V is TRBV27; no clear D gene. V was clipped by 6 bases and J by 7 bases, with 16 bases between them. The CDR3 totals 14 residues. The germline CDR1 and CDR2 sequences are MNHEY and SMNVEV (reference sequence). CDR3 region: CASSPTVVGNEQFF. Here the CDR3 DNA reads TGTGCCAGCAGCCCCACGGTAGTTGGAAATGAGCAGTTCTTC.

The CDR3 sequence is CSVGGGAWGTEAFF. In nucleotides, the CDR3 is TGCAGCGTTGGAGGAGGGGCCTGGGGCACTGAAGCTTTCTTT. The chain uses TRBV29-1 and TRBJ1-1; tentatively, D is TRBD1 (5 bases). Germline values: CDR1 SQVTM, CDR2 ANQGSEA. The CDR3 spans 14 residues. Trimming took off 4 bases at V and 4 bases at J, with 16 bases between the two ends.

This clonotype was counted many times. V gene TRBV7-9 combines with J gene TRBJ1-2; D gene ambiguous. Germline V gene data show CDR1 as SEHNR and CDR2 as FQNEAQ (reference sequence). V lost 4 bases and J 2 bases, leaving 2 bases between the germline ends. The CDR3 covers 11 residues. CDR3 protein: CASSYNYGYTF. The CDR3 region has the DNA TGTGCCAGCAGCTACAACTATGGCTACACCTTC.

Ten or more counts support this clonotype. The gene calls are TRBV19 and TRBJ1-4; maybe TRBD1 (5 bases). The CDR3 length is 13 residues. Germline V gene sequence: CDR1 LNHDA, CDR2 SQIVND (reference sequence). With 6 bases removed from V and 6 bases from J, the gap between germline ends came to 11 bases. The DNA of the CDR3 is TGTGCCAGTAGCCCGGGGGTAGATGAAAAACTGTTTTTT. The encoded protein is CASSPGVDEKLFF.

This chain connects TRBV4-1 to TRBJ2-7; 9 nucleotides align to TRBD2. This CDR3 has 14 amino acids. Unmatched junction bases numbered 3, after V lost 4 bases and J lost 2 bases. CDR1 and CDR2 from the germline V gene are MGHRA and YSYEKL. CDR3 protein: CASSLAGDTYEQYF. The CDR3 DNA reads TGCGCCAGCAGCCTAGCGGGAGACACCTACGAGCAGTACTTC.

The chain is built from TRBV29-1 and TRBJ2-1, with TRBD1 matching 9 bases. Per germline, CDR1 SQVTM and CDR2 ANQGSEA. This CDR3 has 15 amino acids. The junction had 7 bases not matched to a gene; V was cut back by 5 bases and J by 2 bases. The CDR3 spells CSVKGWDRAYNEQFF. CDR3 DNA: TGCAGCGTTAAAGGCTGGGACAGGGCCTACAATGAGCAGTTCTTC.

There are a few counts of this clonotype. The chain recombines TRBV18 with TRBJ1-5; D remains ambiguous. The CDR3 totals 15 residues. Trimming cost V 6 bases and J 2 bases, with 14 bases left between them. Germline CDR1 is KGHSH and CDR2 is LQKENI. CDR3 protein: CASSRYGSGNQPQHF. In nucleotides, the CDR3 is TGTGCCAGCTCCAGATACGGGTCCGGCAATCAGCCCCAGCATTTT.